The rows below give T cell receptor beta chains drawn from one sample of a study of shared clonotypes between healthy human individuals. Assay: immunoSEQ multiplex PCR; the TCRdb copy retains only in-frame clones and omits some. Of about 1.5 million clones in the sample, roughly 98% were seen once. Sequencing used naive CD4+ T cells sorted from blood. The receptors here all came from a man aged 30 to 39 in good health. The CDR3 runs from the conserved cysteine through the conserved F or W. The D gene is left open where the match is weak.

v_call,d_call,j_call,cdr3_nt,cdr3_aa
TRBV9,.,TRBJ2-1,TGTGCCAGCAGCCCCGGAGGAGGGTCCTACAATGAGCAGTTCTTC,CASSPGGGSYNEQFF
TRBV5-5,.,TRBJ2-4,TGTGCCAGCAGCTTGTTAACATCGGCTGAAAACATTCAGTACTTC,CASSLLTSAENIQYF
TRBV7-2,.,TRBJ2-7,TGTGCCAGCAGCACCGGGACCTACGGGGGATATACCGGGCTATACGAGCAGTACTTC,CASSTGTYGGYTGLYEQYF
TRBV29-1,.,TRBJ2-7,TGCAGCGTTGGCGGCGGGTACGAGCAGTACTTC,CSVGGGYEQYF
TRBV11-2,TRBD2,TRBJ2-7,TGTGCCAGCAGCTTAGCGAGTAGCGGGAGTCCATACGAGCAGTACTTC,CASSLASSGSPYEQYF
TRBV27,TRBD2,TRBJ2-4,TGTGCCAGCAGTCTAGCGGGAGCGGCCAAAAACATTCAGTACTTC,CASSLAGAAKNIQYF
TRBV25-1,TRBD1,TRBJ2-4,TGTGCCAGCAGTGTTACAGGGGCGAAAAACATTCAGTACTTC,CASSVTGAKNIQYF
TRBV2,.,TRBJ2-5,TGTGCCAGCAGTGAGCAGGGTTTGTACTTC,CASSEQGLYF
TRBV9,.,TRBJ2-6,TGTGCCAGCAGCGTCGGGACACAATCATCCTCTGGGGCCAACGTCCTGACTTTC,CASSVGTQSSSGANVLTF
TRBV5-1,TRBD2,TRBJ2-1,TGCGCCAGCAGCCTCGCCCCACTAGCGGGAGTGCCCAATGAGCAGTTCTTC,CASSLAPLAGVPNEQFF
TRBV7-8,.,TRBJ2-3,TGTGCCAGCAGCTCGCGGGACACCTTCTCCGACACGCAGTATTTT,CASSSRDTFSDTQYF
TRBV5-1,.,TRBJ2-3,TGCGCCAGCAGCTTGGCCGGGGGCAGCACAGATACGCAGTATTTT,CASSLAGGSTDTQYF
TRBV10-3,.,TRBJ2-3,TGTGCCATAGCGGCCACAGATACGCAGTATTTT,CAIAATDTQYF
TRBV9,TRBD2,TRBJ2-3,TGTGCCAGCAGCGTGGGGCTAGCGGAGATCACAGATACGCAGTATTTT,CASSVGLAEITDTQYF
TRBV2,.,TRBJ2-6,TGTGCCAGCCGGTCTGGGGCCAACGTCCTGACTTTC,CASRSGANVLTF